This TCR beta chain comes out of a study of patients and donors after allogeneic stem cell transplantation. TCRdb reprocessed the RT-PCR reads via MiXCR and lists one record per CDR3 protein. The repertoire holds fewer than 250,000 distinct CDR3 sequences, with around an eighth as singletons. CDR3 size: 17 residues. Germline values: CDR1 LGHDT, CDR2 YNNKEL (reference sequence). Unmatched junction bases numbered 14, after V lost 4 bases and J lost 2 bases. This clonotype has a handful of counts. The clonotype originates from a human donor who was either an allogeneic HSCT recipient or a stem cell or donor lymphocyte infusion donor (not recorded which). It is not recorded whose cells these are; they may come from a transplant donor. The sample comprised blood, either unsorted or a sorted T cell fraction (not recorded which). The chain joins TRBV3-1 to TRBJ2-7; 7 bases fit TRBD2. Written as DNA, the CDR3 is TGTGCCAGCAGCCCATACGGACTAGTCACGAACCCCTACGAGCAGTACTTC. Residues: CASSPYGLVTNPYEQYF.